What follows describes a single T cell receptor (beta chain). The sample comes from a study of blood T cell repertoires in COVID-19. Measured with immunoSEQ multiplex PCR; TCRdb has only the in-frame clones, and not every one. This table has about 200,000 clones, approximately 80% appearing once. Sequenced input: peripheral blood. The TCR sequence derives from a man in his 60s with COVID-19, enrolled during active disease.

For the CDR3, the DNA is TGCGCCAGCAGCTGGGACTCGAGGGGTGGCTACACCTTC. Encoded protein: CASSWDSRGGYTF. The rearrangement joins TRBV5-1 to TRBJ1-2; D is perhaps TRBD1 (5 bases). Per germline, CDR1 SGHRS and CDR2 YFSETQ. V was pared by 3 bases and J by 7 bases, with 13 bases between. The CDR3 is 13 amino acids.